The present TCR beta chain was sequenced within a study of blood T cell repertoires in COVID-19. Study at large: PBMCs, B-cell-depleted T cells, or T cells were the source of the cDNA or gDNA that made up the material.

This clone has just a few counts. As processed by the authors: Estimation of nucleated cell counts was performed using reference gene primer amplification. Data came from immunoSEQ multiplex PCR; TCRdb stores just in-frame clones and leaves some out. That table is the source of V, J and clone size, and D and trimming were worked out from the DNA. The sample consists of 250,000 to 300,000 clones, roughly 88% of them appearing once. This CDR3 is 16 amino acids long. Germline trimming cut 0 bases from V and 1 base from J; bases unmatched to any gene: 4. Germline V lookup: CDR1 LGHNA, CDR2 YSLEER. The chain has TRBV4-3 and TRBJ2-7, with 9 nucleotides matching TRBD1. The sample consisted of peripheral blood. The clonotype was recovered from a woman under 40 with active or convalescent COVID-19. The CDR3 region is CASSQDFGTGSYEQYF. The CDR3 DNA sequence: TGCGCCAGCAGCCAAGATTTCGGGACAGGGTCCTACGAGCAGTACTTC.